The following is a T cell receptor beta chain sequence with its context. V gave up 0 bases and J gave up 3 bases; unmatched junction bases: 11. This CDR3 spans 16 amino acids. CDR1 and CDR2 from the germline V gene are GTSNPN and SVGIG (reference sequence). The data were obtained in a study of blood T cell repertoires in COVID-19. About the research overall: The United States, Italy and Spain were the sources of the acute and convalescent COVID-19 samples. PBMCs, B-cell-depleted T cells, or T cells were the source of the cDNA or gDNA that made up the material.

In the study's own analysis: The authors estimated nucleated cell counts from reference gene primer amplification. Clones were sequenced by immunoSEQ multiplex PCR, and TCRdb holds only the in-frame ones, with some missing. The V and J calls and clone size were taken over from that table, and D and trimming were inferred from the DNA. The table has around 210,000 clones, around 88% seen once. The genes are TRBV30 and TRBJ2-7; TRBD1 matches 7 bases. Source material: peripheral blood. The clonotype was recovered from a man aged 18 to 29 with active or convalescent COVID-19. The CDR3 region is CAWSVQGGGPVYEQYF. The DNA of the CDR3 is TGTGCCTGGAGTGTACAAGGGGGCGGGCCGGTCTACGAGCAGTACTTC.